This is a list of T cell receptor beta chains from one sample in a study of blood T cell repertoires in COVID-19. Repertoires were generated with immunoSEQ multiplex PCR, while TCRdb's copy carries only in-frame clones and drops some. Altogether roughly 160,000 clones are present, around four fifths being singletons, with the ten largest covering 6.5% to 9%. Sequenced sample: peripheral blood. All receptors derive from a woman aged 80 or over with COVID-19, enrolled during active disease. CDR3s include the opening cysteine and the closing phenylalanine or tryptophan. Where a row states a size, it is once, few, many or the class of an expanded clone; other rows omit it.

j_call clone_size v_call cdr3_aa
TRBJ2-3 . TRBV19 CASGTSGADTQYF
TRBJ2-7 . TRBV5-1 CASSSGTGVTEQYF
TRBJ2-7 . TRBV5-1 CASSLGGAAVSYEQYF
TRBJ1-2 . TRBV10-3 CAISVEPYNYGYTF
TRBJ1-2 . TRBV29-1 CSVSTGGGYGYTF
TRBJ1-5 . TRBV5-6 CASSLKGGRPYNQPQHF
TRBJ2-7 . TRBV27 CASSPRPPAAGPSYEQYF
TRBJ2-3 . TRBV28 CASRNPSGVTDTQYF
TRBJ2-6 . TRBV7-8 CASDSGGASGANVLTF
TRBJ2-7 . TRBV28 CATQAYEQYF
TRBJ2-1 few TRBV6-5 CASRGLAPRDNEQFF
TRBJ1-3 . TRBV2 CASSGRLSSGNTIYF
TRBJ2-7 . TRBV6-5 CASSPGLLSTYEQYF
TRBJ2-3 . TRBV11-1 CASSLRLAGSTDTQYF
TRBJ2-2 . TRBV19 CASSFLAGELFF
TRBJ1-4 . TRBV7-6 CASSLGQGGYIEKLFF
TRBJ1-2 . TRBV12-3/TRBV12-4 CASALGGYGYTF
TRBJ1-4 once TRBV4-2 CASSQDREKLFF
TRBJ2-7 . TRBV3-1/TRBV3-2 CASSPRVTSAEQYF
TRBJ2-1 . TRBV2 CASSGTSGRGGEQFF
TRBJ2-3 . TRBV7-3 CASSVRLAGGPDTQYF
TRBJ1-5 . TRBV7-2 CASSLRGIQPQHF
TRBJ2-1 . TRBV5-1 CASSLKLGGSYNEQFF
TRBJ1-2 . TRBV12-3/TRBV12-4 CASSSRVLYGYTF
TRBJ2-2 . TRBV6-5 CASSYQRGTGELFF
TRBJ1-1 . TRBV6-4 CASRKQGANTEAFF
TRBJ2-1 . TRBV18 CASSPFGEEQFF
TRBJ1-1 . TRBV18 CASSLGQGLITEAFF
TRBJ2-1 . TRBV9 CASSIAGGSYNEQFF
TRBJ1-4 . TRBV27 CASSPGGADNEKLFF
TRBJ2-1 few TRBV9 CASTPGESYNEQFF
TRBJ1-1 few TRBV7-9 CASSVTTAGTEAFF
TRBJ1-1 . TRBV28 CASSDWAMNTEAFF
TRBJ2-3 . TRBV5-6 CATQRGDTQYF
TRBJ2-7 once TRBV9 CASSVGGVGQGYEQYF
TRBJ2-3 . TRBV29-1 CSVHGTHDTDTQYF
TRBJ2-3 . TRBV5-6 CASSLGGRTDTQYF
TRBJ1-5 . TRBV10-1 CADREGNQPQHF
TRBJ1-2 . TRBV6-5 CASSYSGQATYGYTF
TRBJ2-7 . TRBV9 CASSDGVARGQYF
TRBJ1-6 . TRBV19 CASAGSNSPLHF
TRBJ1-2 . TRBV4-1 CASSRDRIRGGYGYTF
TRBJ1-1 . TRBV7-3 CASSMTRDYNTEAFF
TRBJ1-1 . TRBV29-1 CSVSRGYTEAFF
TRBJ2-7 . TRBV7-9 CASSRTGTNYEQYF
TRBJ2-7 . TRBV9 CASSVGGAGATYEQYF
TRBJ1-1 once TRBV6-5 CASKGTGEGTEAFF